This is a list of T cell receptor beta chains from one sample in a study of vaccination and CD4 T cells after COVID-19. MiXCR, run by TCRdb on the PCR reads, gives a single entry per CDR3 protein. The table lists more than 12,000 distinct CDR3 sequences, 40% to 65% of them singletons, with 7.8% in the top ten. Their cognate antigens are unknown. The sample comprised CD4+ T cells from blood, cultured in vitro. These receptors were taken from a human donor who had recovered from COVID-19. Each CDR3 is given with its conserved first and last residue. The order of the fields is clone size, J gene, D gene, V gene, CDR3 length, CDR3 DNA, CDR3 protein. The D gene is left open where the match is weak. Size tells how often a clone was seen (once, few, many) or the class of an expanded clone, and some rows leave it out.

clone size: .; J gene: TRBJ2-3; D gene: .; V gene: TRBV24-1; CDR3 length: 16; CDR3 DNA: TGTGCCACCAGTGATCCAGGAGGAGCGGGCACAGATACGCAGTATTTT; CDR3 protein: CATSDPGGAGTDTQYF
clone size: .; J gene: TRBJ2-3; D gene: TRBD2; V gene: TRBV6-1; CDR3 length: 15; CDR3 DNA: TGTGCCAGCAGTGGACGTGCGGGAGTGTCAGATACGCAGTATTTT; CDR3 protein: CASSGRAGVSDTQYF
clone size: .; J gene: TRBJ1-2; D gene: .; V gene: TRBV19; CDR3 length: 13; CDR3 DNA: TGTGCCAGTATGATGATCGGTGGGACGACCTACACCTTC; CDR3 protein: CASMMIGGTTYTF
clone size: few; J gene: TRBJ2-7; D gene: .; V gene: TRBV6-5; CDR3 length: 17; CDR3 DNA: TGTGCCAGCAGTTCGTATCCGGGACGTTCAGCATCCCACGAGCAGTACTTC; CDR3 protein: CASSSYPGRSASHEQYF
clone size: .; J gene: TRBJ1-3; D gene: .; V gene: TRBV7-6; CDR3 length: 15; CDR3 DNA: TGTGCCAGCAGCTCCTACAGGGATTCTGGAAACACCATATATTTT; CDR3 protein: CASSSYRDSGNTIYF
clone size: .; J gene: TRBJ2-5; D gene: .; V gene: TRBV4-2; CDR3 length: 14; CDR3 DNA: TGTGCCAGCAGCCAAGCGGCCGGGGGAGAGACCCAGTACTTC; CDR3 protein: CASSQAAGGETQYF
clone size: .; J gene: TRBJ2-7; D gene: TRBD2; V gene: TRBV20-1; CDR3 length: 14; CDR3 DNA: TGCAGTGCTAGAGATCGGGGCGGGAGCTACGAGCAGTACTTC; CDR3 protein: CSARDRGGSYEQYF
clone size: .; J gene: TRBJ1-2; D gene: .; V gene: TRBV25-1; CDR3 length: 12; CDR3 DNA: TGTGCCAGCTATAACAGCGACTATGGCTACACCTTC; CDR3 protein: CASYNSDYGYTF
clone size: .; J gene: TRBJ2-7; D gene: TRBD1; V gene: TRBV19; CDR3 length: 12; CDR3 DNA: TGTGCCAGTAGTAGGGACAGTCGGGTGCAGTACTTC; CDR3 protein: CASSRDSRVQYF
clone size: few; J gene: TRBJ2-7; D gene: .; V gene: TRBV6-1; CDR3 length: 16; CDR3 DNA: TGTGCCAGCAGTGGGAGAGGGTACCTAAGCTCCTACGAGCAGTACTTC; CDR3 protein: CASSGRGYLSSYEQYF
clone size: .; J gene: TRBJ1-2; D gene: TRBD1; V gene: TRBV29-1; CDR3 length: 13; CDR3 DNA: TGCAGCGTTGTCAGGGGGCCTGCCTATGGCTACACCTTC; CDR3 protein: CSVVRGPAYGYTF
clone size: .; J gene: TRBJ2-6; D gene: .; V gene: TRBV7-3; CDR3 length: 16; CDR3 DNA: TGTGCCAGCAGCTTAGGGCCAGGCGCTGGGGCCAACGTCCTGACTTTC; CDR3 protein: CASSLGPGAGANVLTF
clone size: .; J gene: TRBJ2-1; D gene: .; V gene: TRBV7-3; CDR3 length: 13; CDR3 DNA: TGTGCCAGCAGCTTAACGGGGTACAATGAGCAGTTCTTC; CDR3 protein: CASSLTGYNEQFF
clone size: .; J gene: TRBJ2-2; D gene: TRBD1; V gene: TRBV11-3; CDR3 length: 17; CDR3 DNA: TGTGCCAGCAGCCCTTCGTTGGGGACAGCGTACTCCGGGGAGCTGTTTTTT; CDR3 protein: CASSPSLGTAYSGELFF
clone size: few; J gene: TRBJ2-1; D gene: TRBD1; V gene: TRBV10-3; CDR3 length: 15; CDR3 DNA: TGTGCCATCAGTGGGGACAGGGGGGACTACAATGAGCAGTTCTTC; CDR3 protein: CAISGDRGDYNEQFF
clone size: .; J gene: TRBJ2-3; D gene: .; V gene: TRBV30; CDR3 length: 14; CDR3 DNA: TGTGCCTGGACCACTCGGACGATGGCTGATACGCAGTATTTT; CDR3 protein: CAWTTRTMADTQYF
clone size: .; J gene: TRBJ1-5; D gene: TRBD1; V gene: TRBV19; CDR3 length: 13; CDR3 DNA: TGTGCCAGTAGTGACAGGGGGTTGGAGCCCCAGCATTTT; CDR3 protein: CASSDRGLEPQHF
clone size: .; J gene: TRBJ2-7; D gene: .; V gene: TRBV10-2; CDR3 length: 15; CDR3 DNA: TGCGCCAGCAGTTTTACAGGACTGCTGTTCTACGAGCAGTACTTC; CDR3 protein: CASSFTGLLFYEQYF
clone size: .; J gene: TRBJ2-3; D gene: TRBD2; V gene: TRBV20-1; CDR3 length: 12; CDR3 DNA: TGCAGTGAAGCGGGAGACTCAGATACGCAGTATTTT; CDR3 protein: CSEAGDSDTQYF
clone size: once; J gene: TRBJ1-6; D gene: .; V gene: TRBV6-1; CDR3 length: 15; CDR3 DNA: TGTGCCAGCAGTGGCTCTGGTAGTCTATATTCACCCCTCCACTTT; CDR3 protein: CASSGSGSLYSPLHF
clone size: .; J gene: TRBJ2-7; D gene: .; V gene: TRBV6-2/TRBV6-3; CDR3 length: 14; CDR3 DNA: TGTGCCAGCACCTTCGGGCCCCCCCAATACGAGCAGTACTTC; CDR3 protein: CASTFGPPQYEQYF
clone size: .; J gene: TRBJ1-5; D gene: .; V gene: TRBV30; CDR3 length: 13; CDR3 DNA: TGTGCCTGGAGTTCACAGGAAAATCAGCCCCAGCATTTT; CDR3 protein: CAWSSQENQPQHF
clone size: .; J gene: TRBJ2-2; D gene: .; V gene: TRBV11-2; CDR3 length: 14; CDR3 DNA: TGTGCCAGCAGGAGAACCCGAGACGGTGGGGAGCTGTTTTTT; CDR3 protein: CASRRTRDGGELFF
clone size: once; J gene: TRBJ2-3; D gene: TRBD2; V gene: TRBV20-1; CDR3 length: 15; CDR3 DNA: TGCAGTGCTAGGGGAACTAGCGGACGCACAGATACGCAGTATTTT; CDR3 protein: CSARGTSGRTDTQYF
clone size: few; J gene: TRBJ2-3; D gene: TRBD2; V gene: TRBV6-1; CDR3 length: 14; CDR3 DNA: TGTGCCAGCAGGTGGCGGGAGGTCACAGATACGCAGTATTTT; CDR3 protein: CASRWREVTDTQYF
clone size: .; J gene: TRBJ1-4; D gene: .; V gene: TRBV4-1; CDR3 length: 12; CDR3 DNA: TGCGCCAGCAGCCAAAACTATGAAAAACTGTTTTTT; CDR3 protein: CASSQNYEKLFF
clone size: .; J gene: TRBJ1-6; D gene: .; V gene: TRBV4-1; CDR3 length: 17; CDR3 DNA: TGCGCCAGCAGCCCCAAGGACCTCCCGGCAAGGGTTTCACCCCTCCACTTT; CDR3 protein: CASSPKDLPARVSPLHF
clone size: .; J gene: TRBJ2-1; D gene: TRBD2; V gene: TRBV7-2; CDR3 length: 17; CDR3 DNA: TGTGCCAGCAGACCAGGAACGACTAGCGGGAGATGGTATGAGCAGTTCTTC; CDR3 protein: CASRPGTTSGRWYEQFF
clone size: .; J gene: TRBJ2-3; D gene: .; V gene: TRBV5-4; CDR3 length: 14; CDR3 DNA: TGTGCCAGCAGCTTGGTGGGTAGCCCGCATACGCAGTATTTT; CDR3 protein: CASSLVGSPHTQYF
clone size: .; J gene: TRBJ2-7; D gene: TRBD1; V gene: TRBV2; CDR3 length: 15; CDR3 DNA: TGTGCCAGCAGGCCACAGGGGACAAGAGCTGACGAGCAGTACTTC; CDR3 protein: CASRPQGTRADEQYF
clone size: few; J gene: TRBJ1-2; D gene: TRBD1; V gene: TRBV20-1; CDR3 length: 18; CDR3 DNA: TGCAGTGCTAGAGCCCGTCCCGGGACAGGGTCAGTCGCCTATGGCTACACCTTC; CDR3 protein: CSARARPGTGSVAYGYTF
clone size: .; J gene: TRBJ2-7; D gene: .; V gene: TRBV20-1; CDR3 length: 15; CDR3 DNA: TGCAGTGCTAGCTCCCCTGACGGGGAGTGGTACGAGCAGTACTTC; CDR3 protein: CSASSPDGEWYEQYF
clone size: few; J gene: TRBJ1-2; D gene: TRBD1; V gene: TRBV2; CDR3 length: 13; CDR3 DNA: TGTGCCAGCAGTGGGGGGACAGGGGTAGGCTACACCTTC; CDR3 protein: CASSGGTGVGYTF
clone size: .; J gene: TRBJ2-4; D gene: TRBD1; V gene: TRBV20-1; CDR3 length: 15; CDR3 DNA: TGCAGTGCTAGAGATGGGGGACAGGCCAAAAACATTCAGTACTTC; CDR3 protein: CSARDGGQAKNIQYF
clone size: few; J gene: TRBJ1-5; D gene: .; V gene: TRBV6-1; CDR3 length: 14; CDR3 DNA: TGTGCCAGCAGTCCCACAGGGATCAATCAGCCCCAGCATTTT; CDR3 protein: CASSPTGINQPQHF